This TCR beta chain came from a study of cytomegalovirus exposure and HLA in healthy donors. A multiplex PCR was run with 60 Vbeta primers and 13 Jbeta primers. Sequenced by immunoSEQ multiplex PCR; TCRdb stores in-frame clones only, minus some. The profile covers more than 75,000 clones, with 65% to 75% appearing a single time and over 7.5% taken by the ten largest. Regarding the study as a whole: There were reportedly fewer N-insertions in an Asian-associated ancestry cluster than the roughly 670-donor mean, in a later analysis. Researchers reported that a few CMV-associated chains were confirmed in vitro as CMV antigen-specific.

Concerning this clone: Its antigen is undetermined.

CDR3 size: 16 residues. The V and J ends lost 3 bases and 1 base, in that order; junction bases with no gene match: 8. CDR1 is KGHSH and CDR2 is LQKENI in the germline V gene. Sequenced input: PBMCs. This TCR was recovered from a man aged 40-49 years in good health and CMV-seropositive. The chain carries TRBV18 and TRBJ1-1; 7 nucleotides line up with TRBD1. CDR3 region: CASSPSHGTANTEAFF. CDR3 coding DNA: TGTGCCAGCTCACCCAGCCACGGGACAGCGAACACTGAAGCTTTCTTT.